Here is one TCR beta chain with its context. The authors' processing: Scientists estimated how many nucleated cells there were by amplifying reference gene primers. The data were produced by immunoSEQ multiplex PCR, yet TCRdb's version contains in-frame clones alone and is incomplete. D and trimming were read from the DNA, whereas the V and J calls and clone size are those reported in that table. The sample has over 130,000 clones; less than 85% are singletons. The sample belongs to a study of blood T cell repertoires in COVID-19. Study-level information: Nucleic acid was either cDNA or gDNA, and it came from T cells, B-cell-depleted T cells, or PBMCs.

The ends were cut back, 5 bases at V and 8 bases at J, with 12 bases in the middle. This CDR3 has 12 amino acids. The germline V gene encodes CDR1 MNHEY and CDR2 SVGAGI. Participants classified as exposed had met a COVID-19 case within 2 weeks before study entry. Sequencing was carried out using PBMCs or T cells enriched from blood (not recorded which). This receptor was identified in a woman between 18 and 30 years old who had been exposed to COVID-19. The chain links TRBV6-5 to TRBJ1-2, with unresolved D. CDR3 nucleotides: TGTGCCAGCAGTCCCCAAGGAGGGGGCTACACCTTC. The encoded protein is CASSPQGGGYTF.